The 18 T cell receptor beta chains reported below all come from one sample, sequenced in a study of T cell changes during pregnancy in multiple sclerosis. Sequencing used immunoSEQ multiplex PCR; TCRdb keeps in-frame clones, though not all of them. The repertoire holds 90,000 or so clones, roughly 90% seen once, with less than 2% in the top ten. The sequences come from peripheral blood, collected in the first trimester of pregnancy. The receptors here all came from a female donor with multiple sclerosis, enrolled in a pregnancy study.

The J gene is TRBJ1-1, the V gene TRBV6-5; maybe TRBD1 (6 bases). CDR1 and CDR2 (germline): MNHEY, SVGAGI. The germline V and J ends were trimmed by 6 bases and 0 bases, with 11 bases remaining between them. This CDR3 spans 14 amino acids. The chain's CDR3 is CASRPDRLNTEAFF. The CDR3 DNA reads TGTGCCAGCAGACCGGACAGACTGAACACTGAAGCTTTCTTT.

The chain combines TRBV27 with TRBJ2-1, with D maybe TRBD1 (6 bases). The CDR3 has 16 amino acids. The germline gives CDR1 MNHEY, CDR2 SMNVEV (reference sequence). V was trimmed by 4 bases and J by 5 bases, leaving 18 bases between them. CDR3 protein: CASSWVRGSSHNEQFF. CDR3 bases: TGTGCCAGCAGTTGGGTCAGGGGATCCTCTCACAATGAGCAGTTCTTC.

This chain connects TRBV27 to TRBJ2-2, with TRBD2 matching over 8 bases. The CDR3 has 18 residues. CDR1 is MNHEY, CDR2 SMNVEV, per germline (reference sequence). V shed 2 bases, J shed 0 bases, and the junction held 8 bases outside the gene matches. CDR3 bases: TGTGCCAGCAGTTTAAAGGGGCTAGCGGGCTCGAACACCGGGGAGCTGTTTTTT. Translated, it gives CASSLKGLAGSNTGELFF.

The chain carries TRBV9 and TRBJ1-1; weak D call: TRBD1 (5 bases). Germline V CDR1 and CDR2: SGDLS, YYNGEE. V was trimmed by 2 bases and J by 8 bases, leaving 19 bases between them. The CDR3 has 15 amino acids. The CDR3 sequence is CASSVRWGGRTEAFF. CDR3 in DNA: TGTGCCAGCAGCGTTCGATGGGGAGGCAGGACAGAAGCTTTCTTT.

This clone appeared a few times. This sample also contains other DNA sequences that code for the same CDR3. The V call is TRBV9, the J call TRBJ1-1; 7 nucleotides match TRBD1. CDR1 and CDR2 (germline): SGDLS, YYNGEE. V trimming: 4 bases; J trimming: 1 base; junction bases outside the gene matches: 4. The CDR3 consists of 14 residues. The CDR3, as DNA: TGTGCCAGCAGCCCTAGACAGGGGAACACTGAAGCTTTCTTT. It specifies CASSPRQGNTEAFF.

J is TRBJ1-2 and V is TRBV2, with D maybe TRBD1 (5 bases). With 4 bases removed from V and 6 bases from J, the gap between germline ends came to 12 bases. The CDR3 covers 13 residues. Germline CDR1 reads SNHLY; CDR2 reads FYNNEI. The chain's CDR3 is CASSVQDNHGYTF. CDR3 DNA: TGTGCCAGCAGTGTACAGGACAACCATGGCTACACCTTC. Full variable domain (outside the CDR3, taken from reference TRBV2 and TRBJ1-2): EPEVTQTPSHQVTQMGQEVILRCVPISNHLYFYWYRQILGQKVEFLVSFYNNEISEKSEIFDDQFSVERPDGSNFTLKIRSTKLEDSAMYFCASSVQDNHGYTFGSGTRLTVV.

The CDR3 DNA follows: TGTGCCAGCACCGATATGGGGCCCCGGGGCTACACCTTC. It yields the protein CASTDMGPRGYTF. J is TRBJ1-2 and V is TRBV27; TRBD1 might be the D (5 bases). V lost 7 bases and J 8 bases, leaving 17 bases between the germline ends. Germline V gene lookup returns CDR1 MNHEY and CDR2 SMNVEV (reference sequence). This CDR3 is built from 13 residues.

The V call is TRBV30, the J call TRBJ2-7, with 10 bases fitting TRBD2. Unmatched junction bases numbered 5, after V lost 0 bases and J lost 9 bases. This CDR3 is 13 amino acids long. The germline CDR1 and CDR2 sequences are GTSNPN and SVGIG (reference sequence). CDR3 sequence reads: CAWSVASGSRQYF. In nucleotides, the CDR3 is TGTGCCTGGAGTGTAGCTAGCGGGAGTAGGCAGTACTTC.

V and J are TRBV9 and TRBJ1-2, with 9 bases lining up with TRBD1. This CDR3 comprises 15 residues. The J segment lost 8 bases and the V segment lost 0 bases, leaving 8 bases of the junction unmatched. The germline V gene has CDR1 SGDLS and CDR2 YYNGEE. CDR3 amino acids: CASSVDPGQGTGYTF. The CDR3, as DNA: TGTGCCAGCAGCGTAGATCCGGGACAGGGTACAGGCTACACCTTC.

The chain is built from TRBV7-2 and TRBJ1-1; D unresolved. The CDR3 consists of 15 residues. The V and J ends lost 0 bases and 5 bases respectively, with 13 bases between them. Germline V gene data show CDR1 as SGHTA and CDR2 as FQGNSA. CDR3 region: CASSLAPGFGTEAFF. CDR3 DNA: TGTGCCAGCAGCTTAGCGCCGGGTTTCGGGACTGAAGCTTTCTTT. Full variable domain (missing parts from reference TRBV7-2 and TRBJ1-1): GAGVSQSPSNKVTEKGKDVELRCDPISGHTALYWYRQSLGQGLEFLIYFQGNSAPDKSGLPSDRFSAERTGGSVSTLTIQRTQQEDSAVYLCASSLAPGFGTEAFFGQGTRLTVV.

This chain links TRBV18 with TRBJ1-2; 7 nucleotides agree with TRBD1. The junction had 12 bases not matched to a gene; V was cut back by 6 bases and J by 5 bases. The CDR3 has 15 residues. Germline V CDR1 and CDR2: KGHSH, LQKENI. CDR3 bases: TGTGCCAGCTCCCCCTCCCCTGGCAGGGGGTATGGCTACACCTTC. Translating it yields CASSPSPGRGYGYTF.

The chain combines TRBV25-1 with TRBJ1-1; D is undetermined. Germline V gene lookup returns CDR1 MGHDK and CDR2 SYGVNS. The CDR3 contains 14 residues. Trimming cost V 1 base and J 1 base, with 7 bases left between them. The CDR3 spells CASSESAGNTEAFF. For the CDR3, the DNA is TGTGCCAGCAGTGAATCCGCCGGGAACACTGAAGCTTTCTTT. Complete variable domain (other parts from reference TRBV25-1 and TRBJ1-1): EADIYQTPRYLVIGTGKKITLECSQTMGHDKMYWYQQDPGMELHLIHYSYGVNSTEKGDLSSESTVSRIRTEHFPLTLESARPSHTSQYLCASSESAGNTEAFFGQGTRLTVV.

The chain combines TRBV5-4 with TRBJ2-1; 11 bases are a match to TRBD2. The germline V gene encodes CDR1 SGHNT and CDR2 YYREEE (reference sequence). CDR3 size: 17 residues. The V and J ends lost 5 bases and 6 bases, in that order; junction bases with no gene match: 13. DNA of the CDR3: TGTGCCAGCAGATCCGGGACTAGCGGATTCTTTGGCAATGAGCAGTTCTTC. Protein sequence: CASRSGTSGFFGNEQFF.

The gene calls are TRBV9 and TRBJ2-1; 8 bases agree with TRBD2. The CDR3 length is 15 residues. Losses at the gene ends were 4 bases for V and 1 base for J; bases not matched to a gene: 4. Germline CDR1 SGDLS, CDR2 YYNGEE. CDR3 nucleotides: TGTGCCAGCAGCTCCAGCGGGAGTTCCTACAATGAGCAGTTCTTC. Translation gives CASSSSGSSYNEQFF. Full variable domain (remainder filled in from reference TRBV9 and TRBJ2-1): DSGVTQTPKHLITATGQRVTLRCSPRSGDLSVYWYQQSLDQGLQFLIQYYNGEERAKGNILERFSAQQFPDLHSELNLSSLELGDSALYFCASSSSGSSYNEQFFGPGTRLTVL.

The chain employs TRBV5-6 and TRBJ2-1; 13 nucleotides align to TRBD2. V was pared by 0 bases and J by 0 bases, with 0 bases of the junction left unmatched. This CDR3 has 17 amino acids. Looked up from germline, CDR1 is SGHDT and CDR2 is YYEEEE. Here the CDR3 reads CASSLGTSGSSYNEQFF. The CDR3 DNA follows: TGTGCCAGCAGCTTGGGGACTAGCGGGAGCTCCTACAATGAGCAGTTCTTC.

The V and J genes are TRBV5-1 and TRBJ1-5; 9 nucleotides align to TRBD1. The J segment lost 0 bases and the V segment lost 4 bases, leaving 2 bases of the junction unmatched. Germline V lookup: CDR1 SGHRS, CDR2 YFSETQ. The CDR3 extends over 15 amino acids. Here the CDR3 reads CASSPTGGSNQPQHF. Here the CDR3 DNA reads TGCGCCAGCAGCCCGACAGGGGGTAGCAATCAGCCCCAGCATTTT.

The chain has TRBV4-2 and TRBJ1-2; a weak D match, TRBD1 (6 bases). The CDR3 runs to 16 residues. Germline V gives CDR1 LGHNA, CDR2 YNFKEQ. Trimming took 4 bases from V and 2 from J, leaving 17 bases between them. CDR3 sequence: CASSPSAGAQNYGYTF. In DNA, the CDR3 is TGTGCCAGCAGCCCCTCTGCAGGGGCGCAAAACTATGGCTACACCTTC.

The chain uses TRBV5-1 and TRBJ2-2; 8 bases match TRBD1. Germline CDR1 is SGHRS and CDR2 is YFSETQ. The CDR3 has 17 residues. With 0 bases clipped from V and 3 bases from J, the junction kept 7 bases outside the gene matches. CDR3 nucleotides: TGCGCCAGCAGCTTGGTACCCCACAGGGGGTACACCGGGGAGCTGTTTTTT. Amino acid sequence: CASSLVPHRGYTGELFF.